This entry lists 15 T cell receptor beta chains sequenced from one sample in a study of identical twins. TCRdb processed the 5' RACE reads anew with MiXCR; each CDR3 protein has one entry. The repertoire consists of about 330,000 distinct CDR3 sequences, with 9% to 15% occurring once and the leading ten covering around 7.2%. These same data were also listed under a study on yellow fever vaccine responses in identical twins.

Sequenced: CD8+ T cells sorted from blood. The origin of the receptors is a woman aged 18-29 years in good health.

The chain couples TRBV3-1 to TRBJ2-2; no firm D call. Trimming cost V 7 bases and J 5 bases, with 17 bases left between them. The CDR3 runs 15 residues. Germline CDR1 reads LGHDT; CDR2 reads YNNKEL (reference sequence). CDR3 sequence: CASTRKVAWTGELFF. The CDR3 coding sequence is TGTGCCAGCACCCGGAAAGTCGCCTGGACCGGGGAGCTGTTTTTT.

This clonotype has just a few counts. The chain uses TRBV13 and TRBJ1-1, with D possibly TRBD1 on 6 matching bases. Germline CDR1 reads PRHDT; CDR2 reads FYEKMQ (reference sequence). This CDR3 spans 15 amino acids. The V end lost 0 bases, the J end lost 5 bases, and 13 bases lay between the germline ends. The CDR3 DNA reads TGTGCCAGCAGCTTAGGGCAGGGGAGTTGGACTGAAGCTTTCTTT. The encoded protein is CASSLGQGSWTEAFF.

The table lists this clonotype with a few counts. Here the CDR3 reads CASAFDPRYNEQFF. The CDR3 DNA follows: TGTGCCAGCGCCTTCGACCCCCGTTACAATGAGCAGTTCTTC. The chain carries TRBV6-2 or TRBV6-3 and TRBJ2-1; D gene ambiguous. CDR1 and CDR2 (germline): MNHEY, SVGEGT. This CDR3 spans 14 amino acids. V lost 8 bases and J lost 4, with 15 bases in between.

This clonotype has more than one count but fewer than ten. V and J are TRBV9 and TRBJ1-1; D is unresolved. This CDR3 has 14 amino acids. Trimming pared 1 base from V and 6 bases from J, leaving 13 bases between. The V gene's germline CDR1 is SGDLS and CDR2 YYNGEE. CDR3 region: CASSVSGQASEAFF. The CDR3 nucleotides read TGTGCCAGCAGCGTATCCGGCCAGGCTTCTGAAGCTTTCTTT.

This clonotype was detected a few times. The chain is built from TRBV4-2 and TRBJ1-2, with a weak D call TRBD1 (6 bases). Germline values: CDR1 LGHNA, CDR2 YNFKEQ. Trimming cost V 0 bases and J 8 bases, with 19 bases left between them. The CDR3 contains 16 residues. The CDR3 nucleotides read TGTGCCAGCAGCCAAGATCGGAGGGGGGTCTTGGGAGGCTACACCTTC. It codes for CASSQDRRGVLGGYTF.

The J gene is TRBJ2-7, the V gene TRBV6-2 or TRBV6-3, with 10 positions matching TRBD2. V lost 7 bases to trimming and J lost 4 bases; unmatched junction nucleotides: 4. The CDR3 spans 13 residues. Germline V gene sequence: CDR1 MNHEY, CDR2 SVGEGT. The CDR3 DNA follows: TGTGCCAGCATGGCTAGCGGGAGTTACGAGCAGTACTTC. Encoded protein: CASMASGSYEQYF.

The CDR3 region is CASSLLGASDYGYTF. As DNA, the CDR3 is TGTGCCAGCAGCTTGTTGGGGGCGTCGGACTATGGCTACACCTTC. The V and J genes are TRBV5-8 and TRBJ1-2; TRBD1 might be the D (6 bases). The CDR3 covers 15 residues. The V gene's germline CDR1 is SGHTS and CDR2 YDEGEE. The V end was cut by 1 base, the J end by 3 bases, with 13 bases between. The whole variable domain, remainder taken from reference TRBV5-8 and TRBJ1-2, is EAGVTQSPTHLIKTRGQQATLRCSPISGHTSVYWYQQALGLGLQFLLWYDEGEERNRGNFPPRFSGRQFPNYSSELNVNALELEDSALYLCASSLLGASDYGYTFGSGTRLTVV.

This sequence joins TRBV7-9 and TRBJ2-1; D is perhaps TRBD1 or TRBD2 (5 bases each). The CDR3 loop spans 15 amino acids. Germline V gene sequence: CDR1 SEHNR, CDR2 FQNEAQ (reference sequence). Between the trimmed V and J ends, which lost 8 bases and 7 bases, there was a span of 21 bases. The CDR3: CASASSGRILNEQFF. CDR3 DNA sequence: TGTGCCAGCGCATCGTCAGGGAGAATATTGAATGAGCAGTTCTTC.

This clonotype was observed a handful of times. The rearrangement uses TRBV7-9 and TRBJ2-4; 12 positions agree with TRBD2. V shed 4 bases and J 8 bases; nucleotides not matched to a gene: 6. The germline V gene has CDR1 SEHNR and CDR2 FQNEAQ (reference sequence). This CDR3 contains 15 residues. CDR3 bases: TGTGCCAGCAGCTCTCGACTAGCGGGAGATGACATTCAGTACTTC. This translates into CASSSRLAGDDIQYF.

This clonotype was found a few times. The CDR3 DNA follows: TGCGCCAGCAGCCAAGTCATAGAACCAGATACGCAGTATTTT. It is translated as CASSQVIEPDTQYF. The chain employs TRBV4-1 and TRBJ2-3; no firm D call. The length of the CDR3 is 14 residues. The ends were cut back, 1 base at V and 4 bases at J, with 9 bases in the middle. CDR1 and CDR2 (germline): MGHRA, YSYEKL.

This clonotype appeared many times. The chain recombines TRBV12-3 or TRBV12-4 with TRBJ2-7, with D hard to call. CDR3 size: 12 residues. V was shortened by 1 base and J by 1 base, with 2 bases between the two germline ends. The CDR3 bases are TGTGCCAGCAGTTTAGATTCCTACGAGCAGTACGTC. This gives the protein CASSLDSYEQYV.

The CDR3 DNA reads TGTGCCAGCAGCCCCCAGGAGGGGATATTTGGCTACACCTTC. Residues: CASSPQEGIFGYTF. The rearrangement uses TRBV12-3 or TRBV12-4 and TRBJ1-2; a weak D match, TRBD1 (5 bases). V was trimmed by 6 bases and J by 7 bases, leaving 18 bases between them. The CDR3 spans 14 residues.

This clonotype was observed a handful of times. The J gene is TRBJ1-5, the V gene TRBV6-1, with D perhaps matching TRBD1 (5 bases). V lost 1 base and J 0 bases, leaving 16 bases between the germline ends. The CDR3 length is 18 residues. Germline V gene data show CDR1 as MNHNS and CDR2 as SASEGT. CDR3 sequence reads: CASSEDDSSGGSNQPQHF. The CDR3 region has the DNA TGTGCCAGCAGTGAAGACGACAGTAGTGGGGGTAGCAATCAGCCCCAGCATTTT.

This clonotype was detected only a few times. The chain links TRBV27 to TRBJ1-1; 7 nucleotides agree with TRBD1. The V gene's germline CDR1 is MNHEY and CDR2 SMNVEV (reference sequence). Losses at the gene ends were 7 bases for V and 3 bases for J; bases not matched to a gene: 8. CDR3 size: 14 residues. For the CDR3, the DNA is TGTGCCAGCAAACCCGTCACAGGGGACACTGAAGCTTTCTTT. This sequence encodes CASKPVTGDTEAFF.

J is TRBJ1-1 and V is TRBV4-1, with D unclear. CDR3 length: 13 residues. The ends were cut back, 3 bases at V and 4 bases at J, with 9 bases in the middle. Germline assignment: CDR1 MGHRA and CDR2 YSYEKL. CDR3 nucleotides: TGCGCCAGCAGCCAGGGGTTTGTCACTGAAGCTTTCTTT. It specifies CASSQGFVTEAFF.